These T cell receptor beta chains were read from a single sample in a study of OX40 agonist ivuxolimab in advanced cancers. Produced via immunoSEQ multiplex PCR; TCRdb's table is partial and in-frame only. The sample includes roughly 120,000 clones, around nine tenths of them seen just once. Source: CD4+ or CD8+ T cells sorted from blood, taken in a trial of the OX40 agonist ivuxolimab. The receptors were sampled from an adult with an advanced solid tumor such as melanoma, head and neck, liver or kidney cancer. The CDR3 runs from the conserved cysteine through the conserved F or W. A D gene is named only where the DNA matches it firmly.

CDR3 protein,CDR3 DNA,J gene,D gene,V gene
CASSGAGGPFNEQFF,TGTGCCAGCAGTGGAGCGGGAGGGCCGTTCAATGAGCAGTTCTTC,TRBJ2-1,TRBD2,TRBV25-1
CAWSTGYQPQHF,TGTGCCTGGAGTACAGGGTACCAGCCCCAGCATTTT,TRBJ1-5,.,TRBV30
CASSRVFPDTQYF,TGTGCCAGCAGCCGTGTTTTCCCAGATACGCAGTATTTT,TRBJ2-3,.,TRBV7-3
CASLSRGRRTEAFF,TGTGCCAGCCTAAGCAGGGGAAGAAGGACTGAAGCTTTCTTT,TRBJ1-1,.,TRBV6-6
CASRMTGVGNTIYF,TGTGCCAGCAGAATGACAGGGGTCGGAAACACCATATATTTT,TRBJ1-3,TRBD1,TRBV27
CASRAAGGQGYAF,TGTGCCAGCAGGGCGGCCGGGGGCCAAGGCTACGCCTTC,TRBJ1-2,.,TRBV28
CASSQEGTANEKLFF,TGCGCCAGCAGCCAAGAGGGGACAGCTAATGAAAAACTGTTTTTT,TRBJ1-4,TRBD1,TRBV4-3
CASSYGILNYGYTF,TGTGCCAGCTCATACGGGATACTAAACTATGGCTACACCTTC,TRBJ1-2,.,TRBV18
CASSLNGPGVETQYF,TGTGCCAGCAGCTTAAATGGGCCGGGGGTTGAGACCCAGTACTTC,TRBJ2-5,.,TRBV7-2
CASSQLAGTVNTGELFF,TGCGCCAGCAGCCAGCTTGCCGGGACGGTGAACACCGGGGAGCTGTTTTTT,TRBJ2-2,.,TRBV4-3